Reported below is one TCR beta chain. Profiled with immunoSEQ multiplex PCR; TCRdb holds only in-frame clones, not every one. This table has hundreds of thousands of clones, more than 75% appearing once. This sample is drawn from a study of blood T cell repertoires in COVID-19. Sequenced material: PBMCs or T cells enriched from blood (not recorded which). This receptor was identified in a woman in her 50s who had recovered from COVID-19.

CDR3 sequence: CASSLGGQGNGYTF. The CDR3 DNA is TGCGCCAGCAGCTTGGGGGGACAGGGTAATGGCTACACCTTC. This rearrangement joins TRBV5-1 to TRBJ1-2; 9 nucleotides agree with TRBD1. V was clipped by 0 bases and J by 6 bases; unmatched bases: 3. Germline assignment: CDR1 SGHRS and CDR2 YFSETQ. This CDR3 comprises 14 residues.